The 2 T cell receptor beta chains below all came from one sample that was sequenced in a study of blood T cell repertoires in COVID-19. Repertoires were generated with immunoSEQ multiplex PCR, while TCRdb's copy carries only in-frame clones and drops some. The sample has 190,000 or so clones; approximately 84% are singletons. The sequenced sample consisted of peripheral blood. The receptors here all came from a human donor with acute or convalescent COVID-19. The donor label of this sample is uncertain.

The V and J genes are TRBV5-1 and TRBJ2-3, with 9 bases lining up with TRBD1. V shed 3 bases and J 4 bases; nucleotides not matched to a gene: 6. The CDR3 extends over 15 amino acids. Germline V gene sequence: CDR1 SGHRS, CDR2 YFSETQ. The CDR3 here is CASSSRTGEADTQYF. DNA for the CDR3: TGCGCCAGCAGCTCGCGGACAGGGGAAGCAGATACGCAGTATTTT.

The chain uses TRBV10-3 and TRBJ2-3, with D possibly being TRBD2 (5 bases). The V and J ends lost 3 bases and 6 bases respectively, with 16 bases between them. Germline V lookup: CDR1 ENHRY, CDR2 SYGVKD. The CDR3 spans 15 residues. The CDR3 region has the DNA TGTGCCATCAGTGAAGGTCTAGCCCGAGTGGATACGCAGTATTTT. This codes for CAISEGLARVDTQYF.